This T cell receptor (beta chain) was recorded in a study of a mutant IDH1 vaccine in newly diagnosed glioma. Profiled with immunoSEQ multiplex PCR; TCRdb holds only in-frame clones, not every one. The repertoire holds about 50,000 clones, 80% to 95% seen once, with around 2% in the top ten. This clone was counted a single time. What it binds is not known. The CDR3 sequence is 17 residues long. Trimming left V 0 bases short and J 2 bases short, with 14 bases between. Per the germline V gene, CDR1 is LNHDA and CDR2 is SQIVND (reference sequence). As to time point: week 35, safety follow-up. A 20-mer mutant IDH1 peptide at 300 ug was injected subcutaneously with topical imiquimod. Weeks 1, 3, 5, 7, 11, 15, 19 and 23 were when patients received their eight vaccinations.

V usage is TRBV19 and J usage is TRBJ1-5; possibly TRBD1 for D (5 bases). The source material was PBMCs, sampled from a glioma patient whose treatment included an IDH1 peptide vaccine. This sequence was found in a man aged 45-65 years with glioma. CDR3 protein: CASSIEAGLLGNQPQHF. DNA for the CDR3: TGTGCCAGTAGTATAGAAGCAGGGCTTCTGGGCAATCAGCCCCAGCATTTT.